This T cell receptor (beta chain) was observed in a study of blood T cell repertoires in COVID-19. There are 14 residues in the CDR3. Trimming left V 8 bases short and J 1 base short, with 12 bases between. The germline V gene encodes CDR1 LNHDA and CDR2 SQIVND (reference sequence). Sequenced by immunoSEQ multiplex PCR; TCRdb stores in-frame clones only, minus some. The repertoire holds fewer than 110,000 clones, over 75% seen once, with approximately 12% in the top ten. The sample comprised peripheral blood. This sequence joins TRBV19 and TRBJ1-3, with unresolved D. The TCR comes from a human donor in a cohort sampled during active or convalescent COVID-19. CDR3 sequence: CASWSTRSGNTIYF. The CDR3 DNA follows: TGTGCCAGTTGGAGTACTAGGTCTGGAAACACCATATATTTT.